This T cell receptor beta chain was retrieved from a study of shared clonotypes between healthy human individuals. Study-level information: Donor ages ranged 18 to 49 years: a couple of women, a few men.

Germline-derived CDR1 and CDR2 are GTSNPN and SVGIG (reference sequence). The CDR3 has 14 residues. Trimming took off 0 bases at V and 6 bases at J, with 15 bases between the two ends. TCRdb keeps only in-frame clones here, not all; method: immunoSEQ multiplex PCR. This sample has about 1 million clones, with about 75% found just once. Splitting of CD4+ cells produced CD45RA+ naive and CD45RA-negative memory subsets. The sample taken for sequencing was memory CD4+ T cells sorted from blood. Indicated subset: CD45RA-negative fraction. J is TRBJ2-7 and V is TRBV30; D not resolved. The receptor's source is a man in his late teens or twenties in good health. The CDR3 DNA follows: TGTGCCTGGAGTGTAGGTGGGGTCCTAGGCGAGCAGTACTTC. This sequence encodes CAWSVGGVLGEQYF.